Ten or more counts support the clone carrying this T cell receptor (beta chain). This record belongs to a study of early T cells in non-severe SARS-CoV-2 infection. Study as a whole: The authors sequenced bulk RNA from unsorted whole blood, leaving chains unpaired.

There are 17 residues in the CDR3. V was trimmed by 3 bases and J by 0 bases, leaving 16 bases between them. Germline V gene lookup returns CDR1 KGHSH and CDR2 LQKENI. As part of library construction, unique molecular identifiers were attached to individual cDNA molecules. TCRdb independently ran MiXCR on the 5' RACE reads; one entry per CDR3 protein. The sample consists of roughly 35,000 distinct CDR3 sequences, about 8.2% of them appearing once. Sequenced sample: whole blood. The chain links TRBV18 to TRBJ2-3; possible D gene TRBD1, 6 bases. The sequence was collected from an adult who was a healthcare worker with PCR-confirmed SARS-CoV-2 infection or an uninfected control (not recorded which). The CDR3 DNA is TGTGCCAGCTCACCTACCGGGACACCAACTAGCACAGATACGCAGTATTTT. Its protein is CASSPTGTPTSTDTQYF.